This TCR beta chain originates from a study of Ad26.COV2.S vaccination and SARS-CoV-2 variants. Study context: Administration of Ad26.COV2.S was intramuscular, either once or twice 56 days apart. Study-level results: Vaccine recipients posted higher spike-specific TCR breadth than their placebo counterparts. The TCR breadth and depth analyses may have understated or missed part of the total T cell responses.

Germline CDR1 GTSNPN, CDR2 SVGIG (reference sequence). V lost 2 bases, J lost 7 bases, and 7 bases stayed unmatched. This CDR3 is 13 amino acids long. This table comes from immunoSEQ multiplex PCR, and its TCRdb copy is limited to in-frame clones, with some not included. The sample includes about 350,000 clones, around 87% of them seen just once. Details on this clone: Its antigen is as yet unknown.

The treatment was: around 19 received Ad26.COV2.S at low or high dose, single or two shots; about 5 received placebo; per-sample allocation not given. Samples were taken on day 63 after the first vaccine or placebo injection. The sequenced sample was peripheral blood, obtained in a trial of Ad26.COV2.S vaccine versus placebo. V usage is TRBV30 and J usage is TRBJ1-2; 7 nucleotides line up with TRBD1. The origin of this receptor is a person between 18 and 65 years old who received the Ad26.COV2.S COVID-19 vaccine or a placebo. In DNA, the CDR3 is TGTGCCTGGAGTCCCAACCCAGGGGGTGGCTACACCTTC. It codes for CAWSPNPGGGYTF.